This TCR beta chain is from a study of patients and donors after allogeneic stem cell transplantation. The germline gives CDR1 DFQATT, CDR2 SNEGSKA (reference sequence). This CDR3 has 15 amino acids. Trimming shortened V by 1 base and J by 6 bases, and 16 bases separated the two germline ends. This clonotype has ten or more counts. TCRdb reprocessed the RT-PCR reads with MiXCR, giving one entry per CDR3 protein. This sample has around 200,000 distinct CDR3 sequences; over 30% occur once, and the top ten carry 11%. V and J are TRBV20-1 and TRBJ1-5; D may be TRBD1 (6 bases). This TCR came from a human donor who was either an allogeneic HSCT recipient or a stem cell or donor lymphocyte infusion donor (not recorded which). It is not recorded whose cells these are; they may come from a transplant donor. Material for sequencing was blood, either unsorted or a sorted T cell fraction (not recorded which). The CDR3 DNA reads as TGCAGTGCTAGAGCCCCCGGGGGCGAGAGTCAGCCCCAGCATTTT. Protein sequence: CSARAPGGESQPQHF.